This T cell receptor beta chain emerged from a study of blood T cell repertoires in COVID-19. Study information: Acute-phase and convalescent COVID-19 samples originated in the United States, Italy and Spain. PBMCs, B-cell-depleted T cells, or T cells provided the cDNA or gDNA that made up the material.

This clone was observed a handful of times. Per the original methods: Amplification from reference gene primers served as the basis for estimated nucleated cell counts. This table comes from immunoSEQ multiplex PCR, and its TCRdb copy is limited to in-frame clones, with some not included. V and J calls and clone size follow that table, whereas D and trimming were derived from the DNA. The sample gives about 190,000 clones, 60% to 85% of which show up once; roughly 17% is in the top ten. CDR3 length: 16 residues. CDR1 is KGHSH and CDR2 is LQKENI in the germline V gene. V lost 5 bases to trimming and J lost 3 bases; unmatched junction nucleotides: 9.

Sequencing was carried out using peripheral blood. The origin of this receptor is a man aged 55-75 years with active or convalescent COVID-19. The chain has TRBV18 and TRBJ2-1; TRBD2 agrees at 8 bases. The CDR3 spells CASSRASGSSYNEQFF. The DNA of the CDR3 is TGTGCCAGCTCAAGGGCTAGCGGGTCGAGCTACAATGAGCAGTTCTTC.